A selection of T cell receptor beta chains follows, all from one sample in a study of T-cell memory formation after mild COVID-19. TCRdb ran MiXCR on the 5' RACE reads and lists one entry per CDR3 protein. The sample has approximately 400,000 distinct CDR3 sequences, less than 25% seen once. The sample was PBMCs or a T cell subset sorted from them (not recorded which). The receptors derive from an adult woman who had mild COVID-19 (a few samples of this study predate the infection). Cell type and time point are not known. The CDR3 runs from the conserved cysteine through the conserved F or W. Each record gives: clone size, V gene, CDR3 protein. Some rows have no size entry. The others give once, few or many, or a class for an expanded clone.

size: few; V: TRBV12-3/TRBV12-4; CDR3: CASSFGGRPHF
size: .; V: TRBV21-1; CDR3: CASTPLPLPGVF
size: .; V: TRBV4-1; CDR3: CASSQAGTSGGYEQYF
size: few; V: TRBV7-9; CDR3: CASSPTPGQGDGAFF
size: .; V: TRBV14; CDR3: CASSLTHLEAFF
size: .; V: TRBV7-3; CDR3: CASSLSPMGHNEQFF
size: many; V: TRBV25-1; CDR3: CASSDRVLAGGTNTGELFF
size: few; V: TRBV5-5; CDR3: CASSFGAAQRAHEQFF
size: many; V: TRBV11-2; CDR3: CASSPGTQSSYEQYF
size: .; V: TRBV5-6; CDR3: CASSLAGGASPLHF
size: .; V: TRBV19; CDR3: CASSNGGVLPQHF
size: few; V: TRBV18; CDR3: CASSPNLRGSNTEAFF
size: .; V: TRBV6-5; CDR3: CASSRSAGEFYEQYF
size: .; V: TRBV5-1; CDR3: CASSLTSNYGYTF
size: .; V: TRBV9; CDR3: CASSPGLAGDLEQFF
size: few; V: TRBV24-1; CDR3: CATSETGTSLRTDTQYF
size: .; V: TRBV2; CDR3: CASRNPRFMDTQYF
size: .; V: TRBV29-1; CDR3: CSVGSGLGPTYEQYF
size: few; V: TRBV29-1; CDR3: CSVLRKNRANYGYTF
size: few; V: TRBV6-2/TRBV6-3; CDR3: CASRLAGGLQYF
size: .; V: TRBV7-2; CDR3: CASSLVTNQPQHF
size: few; V: TRBV4-2; CDR3: CASSQARGVGNEQFF
size: few; V: TRBV7-2; CDR3: CASSTTSGSIDTQYF
size: .; V: TRBV24-1; CDR3: CATALGDGGSYNEQFF
size: .; V: TRBV20-1; CDR3: CSARTKRDYGYTF
size: .; V: TRBV6-5; CDR3: CASSPDRGRVHQPQHF
size: .; V: TRBV7-9; CDR3: CASSPGGSGNPSSYEQYF
size: few; V: TRBV27; CDR3: CASKSGALNQPQHF
size: few; V: TRBV13; CDR3: CASRPDSRSGNTIYF
size: .; V: TRBV4-1; CDR3: CASSQGGRGGDTEAFF
size: few; V: TRBV4-3; CDR3: CASSQGEGFVEKLFF
size: .; V: TRBV12-3/TRBV12-4; CDR3: CASSFRINTIYF
size: .; V: TRBV6-2/TRBV6-3; CDR3: CASRQRPPGLAGARITGELFF
size: few; V: TRBV29-1; CDR3: CSGLEGQDTQYF
size: few; V: TRBV6-6; CDR3: CASSYDGQGAINQPQHF
size: .; V: TRBV18; CDR3: CASSPQQTSGGYSYEQYF
size: few; V: TRBV12-3/TRBV12-4; CDR3: CASTLGGIEQYF
size: .; V: TRBV5-1; CDR3: CASSLGGGAGFYNEQFF
size: few; V: TRBV4-2; CDR3: CASSARDRGHGYTF
size: .; V: TRBV24-1; CDR3: CATSDRAGQPQHF
size: .; V: TRBV20-1; CDR3: CSASRPIAGASHEQFF
size: few; V: TRBV28; CDR3: CASSSSSGRASWEETQYF
size: .; V: TRBV3-1; CDR3: CASSFTGGSNEKLFF
size: .; V: TRBV27; CDR3: CASSFRLGEQFF
size: few; V: TRBV12-3/TRBV12-4; CDR3: CASTPAPPNTEAFF
size: few; V: TRBV4-1; CDR3: CASSRFRLEQETQYF
size: .; V: TRBV3-1; CDR3: CASSQAWTETYEQYF
size: .; V: TRBV5-1; CDR3: CASSPGREGETQYF
size: few; V: TRBV11-3; CDR3: CASSLLAGSTGELFF
size: .; V: TRBV19; CDR3: CATVPPGQGGGYTF
size: many; V: TRBV5-1; CDR3: CASSWWLADTDTQYF
size: many; V: TRBV5-1; CDR3: CASSLGQTNTGELFF
size: .; V: TRBV24-1; CDR3: CATSEPGQGDQGEQFF
size: few; V: TRBV12-3/TRBV12-4; CDR3: CASSFSPGGWEQYF